This TCR beta chain was observed in a study of blood T cell repertoires in COVID-19. Study overall: The study drew acute and convalescent COVID-19 samples from the United States, Italy and Spain.

CDR3 length: 15 residues. CDR1 and CDR2 (germline): SNHLY, FYNNEI. V shed 5 bases and J 6 bases; nucleotides not matched to a gene: 8. In the authors' methods: By means of reference gene primer amplification, nucleated cell counts were estimated. Only in-frame clones appear in the TCRdb table, and some are missing; sequencing was by immunoSEQ multiplex PCR. The V and J calls and clone size are taken from that table; D and trimming were inferred from the DNA. The table lists 150,000 to 200,000 clones, 87% of them singletons, with 1.2% in the top ten. All enrollees were about 18 to 89 years old and from about two dozen US areas. Allocation to cohorts depended on clinical history reported by the participants.

The J gene is TRBJ2-1, the V gene TRBV2; TRBD2 matches at 9 bases. The receptor was isolated from a human donor with acute COVID-19. The donor label of this sample is uncertain. The specimen sequenced was PBMCs or T cells enriched from blood (not recorded which). CDR3 DNA sequence: TGTGCCAGCAGTAGCGGGGGGAGGTGGGGCAATGAGCAGTTCTTC. Translated, it gives CASSSGGRWGNEQFF.